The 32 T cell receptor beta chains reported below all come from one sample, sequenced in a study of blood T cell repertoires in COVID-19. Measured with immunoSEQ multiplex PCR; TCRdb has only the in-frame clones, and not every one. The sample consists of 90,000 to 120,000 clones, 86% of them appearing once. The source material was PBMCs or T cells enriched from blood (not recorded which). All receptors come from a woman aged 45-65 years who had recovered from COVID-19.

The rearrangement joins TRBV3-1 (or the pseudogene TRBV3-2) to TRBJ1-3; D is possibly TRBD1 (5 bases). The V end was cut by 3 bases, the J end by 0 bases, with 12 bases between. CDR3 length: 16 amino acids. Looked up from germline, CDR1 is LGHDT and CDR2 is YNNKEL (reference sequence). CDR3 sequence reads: CASSHGTPNSGNTIYF. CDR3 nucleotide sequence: TGTGCCAGCAGCCATGGGACTCCCAACTCTGGAAACACCATATATTTT.

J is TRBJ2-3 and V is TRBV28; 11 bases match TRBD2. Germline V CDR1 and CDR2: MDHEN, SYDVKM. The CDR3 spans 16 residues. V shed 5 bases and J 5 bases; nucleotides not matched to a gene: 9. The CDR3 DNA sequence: TGTGCCAGCAGTGGCCCGGGACTAGCGGTTCGAGATACGCAGTATTTT. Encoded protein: CASSGPGLAVRDTQYF.

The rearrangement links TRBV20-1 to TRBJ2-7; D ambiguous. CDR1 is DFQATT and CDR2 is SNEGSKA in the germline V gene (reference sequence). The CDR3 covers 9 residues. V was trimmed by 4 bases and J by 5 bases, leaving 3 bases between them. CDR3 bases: TGCAGTGCTACTAACGAGCAGTACTTC. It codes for CSATNEQYF.

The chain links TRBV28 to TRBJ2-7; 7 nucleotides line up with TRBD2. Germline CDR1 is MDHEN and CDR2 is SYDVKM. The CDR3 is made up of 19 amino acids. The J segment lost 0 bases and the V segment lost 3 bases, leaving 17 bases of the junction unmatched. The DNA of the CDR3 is TGTGCCAGCAGTTTCAGCGGGGCTCAGCTTGGCGGGAGCTCCTACGAGCAGTACTTC. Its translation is CASSFSGAQLGGSSYEQYF.

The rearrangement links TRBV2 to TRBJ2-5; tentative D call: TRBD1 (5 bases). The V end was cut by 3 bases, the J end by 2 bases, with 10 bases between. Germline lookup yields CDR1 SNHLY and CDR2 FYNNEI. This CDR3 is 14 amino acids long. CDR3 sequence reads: CASSDPGPQETQYF. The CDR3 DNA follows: TGTGCCAGCAGTGACCCAGGGCCACAAGAGACCCAGTACTTC.

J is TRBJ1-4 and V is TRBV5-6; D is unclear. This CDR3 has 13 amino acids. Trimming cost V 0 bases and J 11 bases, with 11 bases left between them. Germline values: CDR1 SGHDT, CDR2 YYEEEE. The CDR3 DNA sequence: TGTGCCAGCAGCTTGGGCACAGCCACCAAACTGTTTTTT. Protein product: CASSLGTATKLFF.

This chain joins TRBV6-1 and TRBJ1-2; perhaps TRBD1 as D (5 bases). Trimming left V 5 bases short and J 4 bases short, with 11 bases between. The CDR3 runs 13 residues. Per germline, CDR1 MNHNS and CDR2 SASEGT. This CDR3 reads CASSSQTGYGYTF. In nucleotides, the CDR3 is TGTGCCAGCAGTTCGCAAACAGGCTATGGCTACACCTTC.

CDR3 sequence: CASSPGVTEAFF. CDR3 nucleotides: TGTGCCAGTAGTCCCGGGGTAACTGAAGCTTTCTTT. J is TRBJ1-1 and V is TRBV19; D remains ambiguous. V was trimmed by 5 bases and J by 5 bases, leaving 9 bases between them. CDR1 LNHDA and CDR2 SQIVND come from the germline V gene (reference sequence). The CDR3 is 12 amino acids.

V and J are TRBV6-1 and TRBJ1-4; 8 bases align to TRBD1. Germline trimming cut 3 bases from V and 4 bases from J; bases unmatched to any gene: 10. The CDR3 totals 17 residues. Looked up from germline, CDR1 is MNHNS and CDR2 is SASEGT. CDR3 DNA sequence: TGTGCCAGCAGTGATGGTGGGCAGGGGGCGAGTAATGAAAAACTGTTTTTT. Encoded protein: CASSDGGQGASNEKLFF.

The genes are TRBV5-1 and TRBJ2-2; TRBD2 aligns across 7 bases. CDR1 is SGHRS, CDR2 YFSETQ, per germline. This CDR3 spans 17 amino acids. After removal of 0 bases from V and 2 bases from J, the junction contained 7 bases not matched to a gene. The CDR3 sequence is CASSLAGGPPNTGELFF. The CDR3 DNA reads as TGCGCCAGCAGCTTGGCGGGAGGTCCCCCCAACACCGGGGAGCTGTTTTTT.

The DNA of the CDR3 is TGTGCCAGCAGTTCTATAGCGGACTCCTACGAGCAGTACTTC. Translation gives CASSSIADSYEQYF. The V and J genes are TRBV28 and TRBJ2-7; D is possibly TRBD2 (6 bases). Germline CDR1 reads MDHEN; CDR2 reads SYDVKM. V lost 4 bases and J lost 0, with 10 bases in between. The CDR3 sequence is 14 residues long.

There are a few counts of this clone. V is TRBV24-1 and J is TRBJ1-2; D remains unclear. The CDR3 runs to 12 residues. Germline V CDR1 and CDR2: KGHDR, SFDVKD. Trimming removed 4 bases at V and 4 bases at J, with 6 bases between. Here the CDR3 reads CATSDPFYGYTF. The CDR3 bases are TGTGCCACCAGTGACCCCTTCTATGGCTACACCTTC.

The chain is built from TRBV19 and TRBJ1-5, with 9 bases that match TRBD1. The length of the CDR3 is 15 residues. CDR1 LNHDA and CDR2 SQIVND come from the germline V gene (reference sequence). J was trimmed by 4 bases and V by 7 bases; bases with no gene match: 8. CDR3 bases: TGTGCCAGTACCACAGGGGGCTTTGGAAATCAGCCCCAGCATTTT. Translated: CASTTGGFGNQPQHF.

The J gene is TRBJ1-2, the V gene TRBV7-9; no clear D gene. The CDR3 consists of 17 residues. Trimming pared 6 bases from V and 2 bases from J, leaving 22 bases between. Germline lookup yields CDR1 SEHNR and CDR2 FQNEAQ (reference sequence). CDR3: CASRRYTPLSGNYGYTF. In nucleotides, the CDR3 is TGTGCCAGCAGGCGCTACACCCCACTATCGGGGAACTATGGCTACACCTTC.

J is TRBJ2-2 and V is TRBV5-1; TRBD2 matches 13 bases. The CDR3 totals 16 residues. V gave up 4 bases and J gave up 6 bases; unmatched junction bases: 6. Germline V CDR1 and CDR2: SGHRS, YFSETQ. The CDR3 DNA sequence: TGCGCCAGCAGCGTTCCGGGACTAGCGGGACCCGGGGAGCTGTTTTTT. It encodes CASSVPGLAGPGELFF. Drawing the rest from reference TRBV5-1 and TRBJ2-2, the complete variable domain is KAGVTQTPRYLIKTRGQQVTLSCSPISGHRSVSWYQQTPGQGLQFLFEYFSETQRNKGNFPGRFSGRQFSNSRSEMNVSTLELGDSALYLCASSVPGLAGPGELFFGEGSRLTVL.

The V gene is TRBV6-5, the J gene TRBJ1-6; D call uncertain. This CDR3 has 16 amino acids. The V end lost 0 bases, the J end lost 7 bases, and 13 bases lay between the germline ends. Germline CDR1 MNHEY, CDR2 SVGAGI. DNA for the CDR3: TGTGCCAGCAGTTACTCGGTCGGGATTGGAAATTCACCCCTCCACTTT. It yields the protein CASSYSVGIGNSPLHF.

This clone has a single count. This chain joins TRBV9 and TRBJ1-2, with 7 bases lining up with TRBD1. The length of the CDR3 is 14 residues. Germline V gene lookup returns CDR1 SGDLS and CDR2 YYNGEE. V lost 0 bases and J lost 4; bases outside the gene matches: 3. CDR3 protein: CASSVDRGPYGYTF. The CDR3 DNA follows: TGTGCCAGCAGCGTAGACAGGGGCCCCTATGGCTACACCTTC.

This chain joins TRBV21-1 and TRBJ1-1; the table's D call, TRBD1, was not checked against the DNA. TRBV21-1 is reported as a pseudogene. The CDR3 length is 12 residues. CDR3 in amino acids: CASSKQGAEAFF. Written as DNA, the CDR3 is TGTGCCAGCAGCAAACAGGGTGCTGAAGCTTTCTTT.

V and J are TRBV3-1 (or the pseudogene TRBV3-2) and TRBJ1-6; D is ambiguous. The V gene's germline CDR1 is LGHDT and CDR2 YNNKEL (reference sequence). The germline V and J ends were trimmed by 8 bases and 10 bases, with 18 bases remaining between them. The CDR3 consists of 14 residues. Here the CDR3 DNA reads TGTGCCAGCTCCCAAGGGAGGTATGGGTCACCCCTCCACTTT. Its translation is CASSQGRYGSPLHF.

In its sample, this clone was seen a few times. CDR3 DNA sequence: TGTGCCAGCAGCTTTGGGACAGGGGGCAATCAGCCCCAGCATTTT. This gives the protein CASSFGTGGNQPQHF. The chain couples TRBV3-1 (or the pseudogene TRBV3-2) to TRBJ1-5; TRBD1 matches 10 bases. CDR1 and CDR2 from the germline V gene are LGHDT and YNNKEL (reference sequence). This CDR3 is built from 15 residues. The V segment lost 5 bases and the J segment 2 bases; nucleotides outside the gene matches: 3.

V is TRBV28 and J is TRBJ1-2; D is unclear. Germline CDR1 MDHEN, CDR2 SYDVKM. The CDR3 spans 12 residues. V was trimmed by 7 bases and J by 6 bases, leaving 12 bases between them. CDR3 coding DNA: TGTGCCAGCACCACACCCCCAGATGGCTACACCTTC. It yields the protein CASTTPPDGYTF.

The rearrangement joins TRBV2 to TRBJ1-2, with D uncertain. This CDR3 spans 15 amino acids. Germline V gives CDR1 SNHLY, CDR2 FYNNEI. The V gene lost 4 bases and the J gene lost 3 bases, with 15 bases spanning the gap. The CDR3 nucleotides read TGTGCCAGCAGTGCCGGGAAAAGGGAGGACTATGGCTACACCTTC. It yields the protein CASSAGKREDYGYTF.

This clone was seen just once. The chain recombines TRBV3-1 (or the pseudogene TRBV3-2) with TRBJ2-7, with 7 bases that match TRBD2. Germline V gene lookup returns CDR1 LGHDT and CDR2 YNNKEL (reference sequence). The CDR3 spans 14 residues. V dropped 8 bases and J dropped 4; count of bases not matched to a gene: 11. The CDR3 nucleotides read TGTGCCAGCGCTACCGCCGGGGGGAGATACGAGCAGTACTTC. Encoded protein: CASATAGGRYEQYF.

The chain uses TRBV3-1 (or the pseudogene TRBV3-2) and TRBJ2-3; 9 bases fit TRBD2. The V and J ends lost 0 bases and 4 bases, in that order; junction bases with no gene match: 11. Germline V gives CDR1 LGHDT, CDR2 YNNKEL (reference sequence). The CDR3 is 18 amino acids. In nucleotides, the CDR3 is TGTGCCAGCAGCCAAGAGGCCCTTGCGGGGGGGCGGGCAGATACGCAGTATTTT. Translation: CASSQEALAGGRADTQYF.

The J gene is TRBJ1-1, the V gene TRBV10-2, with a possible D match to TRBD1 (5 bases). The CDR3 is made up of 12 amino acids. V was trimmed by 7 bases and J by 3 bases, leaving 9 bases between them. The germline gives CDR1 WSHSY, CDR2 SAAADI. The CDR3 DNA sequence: TGCGCCAGCAATCGGGGGGACACTGAAGCTTTCTTT. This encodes CASNRGDTEAFF.

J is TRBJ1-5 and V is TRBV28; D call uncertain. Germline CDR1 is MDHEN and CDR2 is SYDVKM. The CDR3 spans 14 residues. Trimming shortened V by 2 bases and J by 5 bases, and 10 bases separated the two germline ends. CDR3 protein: CASSLLLSHQPQHF. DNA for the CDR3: TGTGCCAGCAGTTTACTGCTTAGTCATCAGCCCCAGCATTTT.

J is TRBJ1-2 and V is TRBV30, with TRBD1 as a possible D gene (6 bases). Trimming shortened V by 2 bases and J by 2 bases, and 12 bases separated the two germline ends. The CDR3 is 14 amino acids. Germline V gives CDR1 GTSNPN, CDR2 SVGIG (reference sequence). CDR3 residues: CAWSPTGNNYGYTF. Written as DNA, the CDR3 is TGTGCCTGGAGTCCCACAGGGAACAACTATGGCTACACCTTC.

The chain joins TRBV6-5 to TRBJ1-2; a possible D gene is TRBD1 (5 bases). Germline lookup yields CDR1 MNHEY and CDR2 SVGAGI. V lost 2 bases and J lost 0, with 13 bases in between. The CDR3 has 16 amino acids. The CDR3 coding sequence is TGTGCCAGCAGTTACCAGGAGGGACTCTCTAACTATGGCTACACCTTC. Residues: CASSYQEGLSNYGYTF.

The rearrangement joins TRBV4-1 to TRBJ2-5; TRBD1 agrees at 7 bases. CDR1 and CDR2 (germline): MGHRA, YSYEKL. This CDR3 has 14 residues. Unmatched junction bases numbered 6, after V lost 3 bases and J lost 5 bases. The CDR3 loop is CASSHSTGMETQYF. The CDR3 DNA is TGCGCCAGCAGCCACTCGACAGGGATGGAGACCCAGTACTTC.

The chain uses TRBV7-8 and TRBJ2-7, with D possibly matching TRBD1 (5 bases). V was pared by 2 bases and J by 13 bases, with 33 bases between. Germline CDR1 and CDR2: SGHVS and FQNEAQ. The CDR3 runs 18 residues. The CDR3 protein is CASSLRRFPLAGHRVYYF. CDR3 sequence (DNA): TGTGCCAGCAGCTTACGGCGCTTTCCGTTGGCAGGGCACCGGGTCTACTACTTC.

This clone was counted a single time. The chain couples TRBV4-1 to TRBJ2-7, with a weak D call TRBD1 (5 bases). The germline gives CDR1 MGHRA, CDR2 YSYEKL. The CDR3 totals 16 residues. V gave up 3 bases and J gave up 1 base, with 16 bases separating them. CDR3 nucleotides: TGCGCCAGCAGCCACTCTGGGGCCATTAATTCCTACGAGCAGTACTTC. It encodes CASSHSGAINSYEQYF.

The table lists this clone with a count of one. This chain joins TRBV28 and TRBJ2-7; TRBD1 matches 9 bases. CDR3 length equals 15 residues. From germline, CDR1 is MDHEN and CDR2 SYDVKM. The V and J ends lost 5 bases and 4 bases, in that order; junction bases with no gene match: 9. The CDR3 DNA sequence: TGTGCCAGCAGTACCACCGGGACAGGGAATTACGAGCAGTACTTC. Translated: CASSTTGTGNYEQYF.